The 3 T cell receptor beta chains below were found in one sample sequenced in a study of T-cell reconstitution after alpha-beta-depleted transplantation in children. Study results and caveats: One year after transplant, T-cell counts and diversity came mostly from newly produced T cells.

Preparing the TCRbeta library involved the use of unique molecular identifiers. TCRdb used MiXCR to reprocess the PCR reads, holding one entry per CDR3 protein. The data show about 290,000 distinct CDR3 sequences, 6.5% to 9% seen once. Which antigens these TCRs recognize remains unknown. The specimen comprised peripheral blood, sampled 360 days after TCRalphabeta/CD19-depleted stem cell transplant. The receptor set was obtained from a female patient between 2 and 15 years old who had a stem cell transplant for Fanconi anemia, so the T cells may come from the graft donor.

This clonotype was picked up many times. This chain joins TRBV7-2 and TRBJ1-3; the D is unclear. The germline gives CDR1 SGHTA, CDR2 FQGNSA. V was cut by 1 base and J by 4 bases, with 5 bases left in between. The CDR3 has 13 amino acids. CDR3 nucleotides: TGTGCCAGCAGCTTAGGAGGCGGAAACACCATATATTTT. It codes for CASSLGGGNTIYF.

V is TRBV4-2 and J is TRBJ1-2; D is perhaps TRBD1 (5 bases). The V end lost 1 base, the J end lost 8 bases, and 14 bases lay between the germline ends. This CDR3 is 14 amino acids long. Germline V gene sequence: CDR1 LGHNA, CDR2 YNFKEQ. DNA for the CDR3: TGTGCCAGCAGCCAAGGGGGCAGATTGGAAGGCTACACCTTC. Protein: CASSQGGRLEGYTF.

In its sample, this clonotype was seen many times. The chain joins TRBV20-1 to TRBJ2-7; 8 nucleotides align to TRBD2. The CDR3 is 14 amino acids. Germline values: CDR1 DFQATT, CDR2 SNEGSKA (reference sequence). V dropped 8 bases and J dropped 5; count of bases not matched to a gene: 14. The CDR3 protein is CSTNFGGALNEQYF. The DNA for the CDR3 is TGCAGTACGAACTTCGGGGGGGCCCTGAACGAGCAGTACTTC.